A single sample gave rise to the 5 T cell receptor beta chains below, sequenced in a study of Graves' ophthalmopathy and Graves' hyperthyroidism. Amplified material comprised TCR beta CDR3 regions derived from RNA transcripts. Second-round multiplex PCR came after first-round RT-PCR with HTBI primers. TCRdb independently ran MiXCR on the multiplex PCR reads; one entry per CDR3 protein. This repertoire shows nearly 400,000 distinct CDR3 sequences, about 16% found once; its top ten account for 1.6%. Sequencing used peripheral blood. The receptors stem from a woman in her late teens or twenties with Graves' ophthalmopathy.

This clonotype was seen at least ten times. Since no conserved phenylalanine or tryptophan closes the CDR3, a read error is the likely cause. The genes are TRBV6-1 and TRBJ1-5; 7 bases are shared with TRBD1. The CDR3 has 15 residues. The trim removed 6 bases at V and 4 bases at J, leaving 9 bases unmatched. CDR1 is MNHNS, CDR2 SASEGT, per germline. CDR3 nucleotides: TGTGCCAGCAGACTGGACAGGACTGGAAATCAGCCCCAGCATCTT. This gives the protein CASRLDRTGNQPQHL.

This clonotype was recorded many times. This rearrangement joins TRBV7-2 to TRBJ1-1; D ambiguous. V was cut by 3 bases and J by 11 bases, with 13 bases left in between. Germline V gene data show CDR1 as SGHTA and CDR2 as FQGNSA. The CDR3 is made up of 12 amino acids. CDR3 amino acids: CASSLTIYRAFF. The CDR3 nucleotides are TGTGCCAGCAGCTTGACCATTTACCGGGCTTTCTTT. Based on the CDR3 plus reference TRBV7-2 and TRBJ1-1, the full variable domain is GAGVSQSPSNKVTEKGKDVELRCDPISGHTALYWYRQSLGQGLEFLIYFQGNSAPDKSGLPSDRFSAERTGGSVSTLTIQRTQQEDSAVYLCASSLTIYRAFFGQGTRLTVV.

The J gene is TRBJ1-6, the V gene TRBV6-2 or TRBV6-3, with D perhaps matching TRBD1 (6 bases). This CDR3 is 14 amino acids long. Germline CDR1 reads MNHEY; CDR2 reads SVGEGT. Trimming stripped 6 bases from V and 13 bases from J, with 19 bases between. The CDR3 region is CASSLQGGWSPLHF. CDR3 in DNA: TGTGCCAGCAGCTTACAGGGCGGGTGGTCGCCCCTCCACTTT.

This clonotype appeared many times. The rearrangement joins TRBV6-2 or TRBV6-3 to TRBJ1-1, with D possibly TRBD1 on 5 matching bases. CDR1 is MNHEY and CDR2 is SVGEGT in the germline V gene. Trimming removed 0 bases at V and 0 bases at J, with 20 bases between. CDR3 size: 19 residues. The CDR3 DNA is TGTGCCAGCAGTTACTCGAAGGGGCAGGGAGGTATTTTGAACACTGAAGCTTTCTTT. This codes for CASSYSKGQGGILNTEAFF.

The table lists this clonotype with many counts. The chain employs TRBV20-1 and TRBJ1-2, with D unclear. The germline V gene encodes CDR1 DFQATT and CDR2 SNEGSKA (reference sequence). V lost 3 bases to trimming and J lost 4 bases, with 9 bases between them. The CDR3 is 12 amino acids. The CDR3 sequence is CSASGLTYGYTF. DNA for the CDR3: TGCAGTGCTAGCGGACTGACCTATGGCTACACCTTC.